The subject of this entry is one TCR beta chain. In the source study's methods: Amplified reference gene primers provided the basis for estimating nucleated cell counts. Sequencing used immunoSEQ multiplex PCR; TCRdb keeps in-frame clones, though not all of them. That table furnishes V, J and clone size, whereas the DNA furnished D and trimming. Of some 170,000 clones detected, 82% appear once; the ten largest clones hold 8% to 9.5%. The data were obtained in a study of blood T cell repertoires in COVID-19. Study as a whole: Material from acute and convalescent COVID-19 was sourced from the United States, Italy and Spain. Sources were T cells, B-cell-depleted T cells, or PBMCs; the material itself was cDNA or gDNA.

V lost 2 bases to trimming and J lost 7 bases, with 23 bases between them. The CDR3 spans 17 residues. The germline gives CDR1 MDHEN, CDR2 SYDVKM. The rearrangement links TRBV28 to TRBJ2-5, with TRBD1 as a possible D gene (5 bases). The sample taken for sequencing was peripheral blood. This receptor was identified in a woman between 65 and 79 years old with acute or convalescent COVID-19. CDR3 sequence reads: CASSLLTGQVGRGTQYF. For the CDR3, the DNA is TGTGCCAGCAGTTTACTTACGGGCCAGGTGGGAAGGGGGACCCAGTACTTC.